Presented here are 32 T cell receptor beta chains from one specimen sequenced in a study of CD8 T cells in ankylosing spondylitis (dated by TCRdb to 2017 to 2019). Library method: 5' RACE. The sequencing machine was an Illumina HiSeq 2500. TCRdb passed the public sequencing reads through fastp at Q25 and MiXCR, retaining productive beta sequences. Each CDR3 protein gets just one entry, which takes the most common genes and DNA from the rows behind it. The sample table holds some 200,000 distinct CDR3 sequences, of which roughly 24% were seen once. About 7% of the sample rests with the top ten. The specimen was blood, either unsorted or a sorted T cell fraction (not recorded which). The source is a male donor with ankylosing spondylitis or in good health (not recorded which).

This clonotype was counted at least ten times. The chain links TRBV10-3 to TRBJ2-1; no clear D. V was cut by 7 bases and J by 5 bases, with 9 bases left in between. Germline V gene sequence: CDR1 ENHRY, CDR2 SYGVKD. The CDR3 runs to 12 residues. In DNA, the CDR3 is TGTGCCATCAAGGACGGCCACAATGAGCAGTTCTTC. This codes for CAIKDGHNEQFF.

This clonotype was seen a single time. The chain has TRBV6-1 and TRBJ2-7; D not resolved. V lost 7 bases and J lost 3, with 22 bases in between. CDR1 MNHNS and CDR2 SASEGT come from the germline V gene. CDR3 length: 16 residues. The chain's CDR3 is CASTDGRAAMGYEQYF. The CDR3 nucleotides read TGTGCCAGCACCGACGGCCGGGCAGCTATGGGCTACGAGCAGTACTTC.

This clonotype was counted many times. The gene calls are TRBV3-1 and TRBJ2-1, with TRBD2 matching over 13 bases. Germline V CDR1 and CDR2: LGHDT, YNNKEL (reference sequence). The V and J ends lost 5 bases and 7 bases, in that order; junction bases with no gene match: 5. The CDR3 is made up of 15 amino acids. Here the CDR3 reads CASSFPGLAGNEQFF. CDR3 sequence (DNA): TGTGCCAGCAGCTTCCCGGGACTAGCGGGAAATGAGCAGTTCTTC.

The chain is built from TRBV20-1 and TRBJ2-7, with 8 bases fitting TRBD1. Looked up from germline, CDR1 is DFQATT and CDR2 is SNEGSKA (reference sequence). The CDR3 length is 13 residues. The ends lost 4 bases at V and 7 bases at J; junction bases unmatched: 9. Here the CDR3 reads CSATDRGLEEQYF. The CDR3 DNA follows: TGCAGTGCTACAGACAGGGGCCTGGAGGAGCAGTACTTC.

This clonotype was observed many times. The CDR3 region has the DNA TGCAGTGCTAGACTCGGACTGGGGGGCGGGACCCAGTACTTC. Translation: CSARLGLGGGTQYF. The chain joins TRBV20-1 to TRBJ2-5, with D perhaps assigned TRBD1 or TRBD2 (6 bases each). Trimming stripped 2 bases from V and 7 bases from J, with 17 bases between. CDR3 size: 14 residues. Germline V gene data show CDR1 as DFQATT and CDR2 as SNEGSKA (reference sequence).

V usage is TRBV20-1 and J usage is TRBJ2-5; the D gene is possibly TRBD2 (6 bases). The ends were cut back, 6 bases at V and 5 bases at J, with 19 bases in the middle. Germline loops: CDR1 DFQATT, CDR2 SNEGSKA (reference sequence). CDR3 length equals 14 residues. DNA of the CDR3: TGCAGTGCGCGAGCCCTCCGGGGGAAGGAGACCCAGTACTTC. It yields the protein CSARALRGKETQYF.

This clonotype was detected only a few times. The rearrangement uses TRBV12-3 or TRBV12-4 and TRBJ2-7; D remains ambiguous. CDR3 length: 14 amino acids. The V and J ends lost 4 bases and 1 base respectively, with 11 bases between them. In nucleotides, the CDR3 is TGTGCCAGCAGTTCCCATGGTACTTCCTACGAGCAGTACTTC. Translation: CASSSHGTSYEQYF.

This clonotype was seen only a few times. As DNA, the CDR3 is TGCAGTGCCCGAGACGTGAAGACCTACGAGCAGTACTTC. Translating it yields CSARDVKTYEQYF. This chain joins TRBV20-1 and TRBJ2-7; D unresolved. V gave up 6 bases and J gave up 2 bases, with 14 bases separating them. The CDR3 contains 13 residues. Germline CDR1 DFQATT, CDR2 SNEGSKA (reference sequence).

This clonotype came up a few times. The gene calls are TRBV10-3 and TRBJ2-7; no reliable D call. Per germline, CDR1 ENHRY and CDR2 SYGVKD. V was cut by 0 bases and J by 5 bases, with 5 bases left in between. CDR3 length: 12 residues. The CDR3 loop is CAISESEDEQYF. CDR3 DNA: TGTGCCATCAGTGAGTCTGAGGACGAGCAGTACTTC.

The chain combines TRBV9 with TRBJ1-6; D is ambiguous. This CDR3 has 15 residues. The germline V gene encodes CDR1 SGDLS and CDR2 YYNGEE. Trimming removed 4 bases from V and 7 bases from J, with 15 bases in between. CDR3 sequence (DNA): TGTGCCAGCAGCCCCGGCCTCGATCTGAATTCACCCCTCCACTTT. Translating gives CASSPGLDLNSPLHF.

This clonotype was detected many times. The chain carries TRBV29-1 and TRBJ2-3, with D perhaps TRBD1 or TRBD2 (7 bases each). The CDR3 has 15 residues. V was clipped by 6 bases and J by 14 bases, with 30 bases between them. Germline V gene lookup returns CDR1 SQVTM and CDR2 ANQGSEA. CDR3 residues: CSVTSGDRTALGGYF. The CDR3 nucleotides are TGCAGCGTCACCAGCGGGGACAGAACCGCCCTAGGGGGGTATTTT.

This clonotype was recorded only once. The chain combines TRBV27 with TRBJ2-7; TRBD2 agrees at 13 bases. V shed 0 bases, J shed 1 base, and the junction held 6 bases outside the gene matches. CDR3 length equals 18 residues. The germline V gene encodes CDR1 MNHEY and CDR2 SMNVEV (reference sequence). CDR3 bases: TGTGCCAGCAGTTTATCTCGGGTACTAGCGGGAGGGTCCTACGAGCAGTACTTC. This gives the protein CASSLSRVLAGGSYEQYF.

This clonotype was detected many times. The V call is TRBV9, the J call TRBJ2-5; 8 bases line up with TRBD2. From germline, CDR1 is SGDLS and CDR2 YYNGEE. The length of the CDR3 is 17 residues. V was pared by 1 base and J by 5 bases, with 13 bases of the junction left unmatched. The CDR3 region is CASSVNGGGAFGETQYF. In nucleotides, the CDR3 is TGTGCCAGCAGCGTAAACGGGGGGGGAGCATTCGGGGAGACCCAGTACTTC.

In regard to this clonotype: An end of the junction does not agree with germline; a read error may underlie this. The chain couples TRBV5-1 to TRBJ1-2, with 11 nucleotides matching TRBD1. CDR3 length: 14 amino acids. Germline CDR1 is SGHRS and CDR2 is YFSETQ. CDR3 nucleotide sequence: TGCGCCAGCAGCTCGGTGGGACAGGGGGGTGGCTCCACCTTC. Translated: CASSSVGQGGGSTF.

This clonotype was counted a few times. This rearrangement joins TRBV29-1 to TRBJ2-1, with D possibly being TRBD2 (5 bases). This CDR3 is 12 amino acids long. V lost 7 bases, J lost 6 bases, and 13 bases lay in between. Germline assignment: CDR1 SQVTM and CDR2 ANQGSEA. The CDR3 protein is CSAEGSLNEQFF. CDR3 coding DNA: TGCAGCGCCGAGGGCAGCCTCAATGAGCAGTTCTTC.

At least ten counts were recorded for this clonotype. V is TRBV6-5 and J is TRBJ2-3; D is tentatively TRBD1 or TRBD2 (6 bases each). The CDR3 covers 13 residues. CDR1 MNHEY and CDR2 SVGAGI come from the germline V gene. V dropped 4 bases and J dropped 8 bases, with 13 bases sitting between them. The CDR3 spells CASSSRGLGTQYF. CDR3 bases: TGTGCCAGCAGTTCCAGGGGACTGGGTACGCAGTATTTT.

This clonotype was counted many times. The gene calls are TRBV27 and TRBJ2-3, with D perhaps matching TRBD2 (6 bases). CDR1 MNHEY and CDR2 SMNVEV come from the germline V gene (reference sequence). CDR3 length: 13 residues. V lost 4 bases and J 1 base, leaving 6 bases between the germline ends. CDR3 in amino acids: CASSWRGTDTQYF. The CDR3 region has the DNA TGTGCCAGCAGTTGGAGGGGCACAGATACGCAGTATTTT.

This clonotype was seen a handful of times. V gene TRBV5-1 combines with J gene TRBJ1-2, with D possibly TRBD1 on 6 matching bases. The CDR3 is 14 amino acids. Germline-derived CDR1 and CDR2 are SGHRS and YFSETQ. Between the trimmed V and J ends, which lost 3 bases and 0 bases, there was a span of 9 bases. The CDR3 loop is CASSSGQPNYGYTF. The CDR3 bases are TGCGCCAGCAGCTCAGGACAGCCTAACTATGGCTACACCTTC.

This clonotype was found many times. CDR3 DNA: TGCAGTGCTTTGGACAGGGGGTCACCCCAGCATTTT. Amino acids: CSALDRGSPQHF. This chain joins TRBV20-1 and TRBJ1-5; 10 positions agree with TRBD1. CDR3 length: 12 amino acids. CDR1 is DFQATT and CDR2 is SNEGSKA in the germline V gene (reference sequence). Losses at the gene ends were 5 bases for V and 10 bases for J; bases not matched to a gene: 5.

In the case of this clonotype: A much more abundant neighbour one base away suggests this may be a read error. The V call is TRBV12-3 or TRBV12-4, the J call TRBJ1-1; D remains unclear. The CDR3 is 14 residues long. Trimming took 6 bases from V and 2 from J, leaving 13 bases between them. Here the CDR3 DNA reads TGTGCCAGCAGCCGCAAGGACGAAAACACTGAAGCTTTCTTT. It is translated as CASSRKDENTEAFF.

This clonotype was seen more than once but under ten times. This chain joins TRBV20-1 and TRBJ1-5; possible D gene TRBD1, 5 bases. This CDR3 comprises 14 residues. CDR1 and CDR2 from the germline V gene are DFQATT and SNEGSKA (reference sequence). V lost 4 bases, J lost 4 bases, and 14 bases lay in between. The CDR3 DNA reads as TGCAGTGCTAAACAGGCAGGGCCGAATCAGCCCCAGCATTTT. Its translation: CSAKQAGPNQPQHF.

This clonotype showed up just a few times. This chain connects TRBV20-1 to TRBJ1-3; 7 bases line up with TRBD1. Germline V lookup: CDR1 DFQATT, CDR2 SNEGSKA (reference sequence). The CDR3 runs to 14 residues. Trimming cost V 5 bases and J 4 bases; bases outside gene matches: 8. The CDR3: CSAAMGQKGNTIYF. Written as DNA, the CDR3 is TGCAGTGCTGCCATGGGACAGAAGGGAAACACCATATATTTT.

The sample holds a few counts of this clonotype. This may stem from a read error, because a much larger clone lies one nucleotide away. The chain is built from TRBV27 and TRBJ2-1; 11 nucleotides align to TRBD2. The CDR3 totals 17 residues. V dropped 7 bases and J dropped 3; count of bases not matched to a gene: 11. Germline V CDR1 and CDR2: MNHEY, SMNVEV (reference sequence). DNA for the CDR3: TGTGCCAGCAATCTTTGGACTAGCGGGCGACACTACAATGAGCAGTTCTTC. It translates to CASNLWTSGRHYNEQFF.

This clonotype showed up many times. V usage is TRBV12-3 or TRBV12-4 and J usage is TRBJ1-3; D may be TRBD1 (5 bases). Trimming left V 4 bases short and J 4 bases short, with 14 bases between. The CDR3 is made up of 15 amino acids. This CDR3 reads CASSSGALGGNTIYF. The CDR3 DNA sequence: TGTGCCAGCAGTTCCGGGGCCCTGGGAGGAAACACCATATATTTT.

This clonotype occurred once. The rearrangement uses TRBV29-1 and TRBJ2-5; 8 bases map to TRBD1. This CDR3 has 12 residues. The V and J ends lost 4 bases and 5 bases, in that order; junction bases with no gene match: 3. Per germline, CDR1 SQVTM and CDR2 ANQGSEA. The CDR3 spells CSVGGQVETQYF. The CDR3 DNA reads TGCAGCGTTGGGGGACAGGTGGAGACCCAGTACTTC.

The chain has TRBV20-1 and TRBJ2-7; 9 nucleotides agree with TRBD1. The CDR3 is 15 residues long. Germline CDR1 reads DFQATT; CDR2 reads SNEGSKA (reference sequence). V was pared by 6 bases and J by 6 bases, with 15 bases of the junction left unmatched. As DNA, the CDR3 is TGCAGTGCCGTAGGACCGGGACAGGGTAGGCGCGAGCAGTACTTC. Translated: CSAVGPGQGRREQYF.

The chain is built from TRBV7-3 and TRBJ2-1, with D possibly being TRBD2 (6 bases). This CDR3 is 12 amino acids long. V was cut by 5 bases and J by 16 bases, with 18 bases left in between. CDR1 is SGHTA and CDR2 is FQGTGA in the germline V gene. The CDR3 coding sequence is TGTGCCAGCAGCCTGACCGGGACTTCTATTTTCTTC. Protein product: CASSLTGTSIFF.

The count of this clonotype is one. This could be a read error, since a much larger clone is one nucleotide away. This rearrangement joins TRBV4-1 to TRBJ1-6, with unresolved D. The CDR3 covers 16 residues. Germline CDR1 MGHRA, CDR2 YSYEKL. Trimming left V 2 bases short and J 5 bases short, with 13 bases between. The CDR3 region is CASSQQEARNNSPLHF. The CDR3, as DNA: TGCGCCAGCAGCCAACAAGAGGCTAGGAATAATTCACCCCTCCACTTT.

This clonotype occurred a few times. This sequence joins TRBV20-1 and TRBJ2-7; D is tentatively TRBD1 or TRBD2 (5 bases each). This CDR3 has 12 amino acids. V was cut by 1 base and J by 3 bases, with 7 bases left in between. CDR1 and CDR2 from the germline V gene are DFQATT and SNEGSKA (reference sequence). CDR3 sequence: CSARVGVYEQYF. CDR3 in DNA: TGCAGTGCTAGAGTGGGGGTCTACGAGCAGTACTTC.

This clonotype was observed at least ten times. The chain combines TRBV20-1 with TRBJ2-1; 10 nucleotides align to TRBD1. V dropped 1 base and J dropped 8; count of bases not matched to a gene: 8. This CDR3 region has 15 residues. Germline CDR1 DFQATT, CDR2 SNEGSKA (reference sequence). As DNA, the CDR3 is TGCAGTGCTAGAGTGCGGACAGGGGGACTTCATGAGCAGTTCTTC. Translating it yields CSARVRTGGLHEQFF.

This clonotype was picked up many times. V is TRBV4-2 and J is TRBJ1-4; D gene ambiguous. CDR3 size: 16 residues. Trimming shortened V by 0 bases and J by 13 bases, and 21 bases separated the two germline ends. Germline-derived CDR1 and CDR2 are LGHNA and YNFKEQ. CDR3 sequence reads: CASSQDGSPSPRGLFF. CDR3 nucleotide sequence: TGTGCCAGCAGCCAAGATGGGAGCCCATCTCCTCGAGGACTGTTTTTT.

This clonotype was recorded many times. This rearrangement joins TRBV12-3 or TRBV12-4 to TRBJ1-6; D not certain. The V gene lost 5 bases and the J gene lost 5 bases, with 7 bases spanning the gap. The CDR3 is 13 residues long. CDR3 DNA: TGTGCCAGCAGTCCCTTTGATAATTCACCCCTCCACTTT. This codes for CASSPFDNSPLHF.